This is a list of T cell receptor beta chains from one sample in a study of control samples from healthy donors and cancer patients. TCRdb's copy holds only in-frame clones and misses some; the assay was immunoSEQ multiplex PCR. The sample has 30,000 to 35,000 clones; roughly 86% are singletons. Material for sequencing was PBMCs. These receptors all come from a woman between 35 and 50 years old with lung cancer. Both conserved end residues are part of each CDR3. Each record gives: V gene, J gene, clone size, D gene, CDR3 DNA, CDR3 protein. D genes are given only for firm matches. Size tells how often a clone was seen (once, few, many) or the class of an expanded clone, and some rows leave it out.

V: TRBV4-3; J: TRBJ2-7; size: NA; D: TRBD1; DNA: TGCGCCAGCAGCCAAGATGTTCCCCGGGACAGGGCCTACGAGCAGTACTTC; CDR3: CASSQDVPRDRAYEQYF
V: TRBV5-6; J: TRBJ2-3; size: NA; D: TRBD1; DNA: TGTGCCAGCAGCTCAACAGGGGGAATAAGAGATACGCAGTATTTT; CDR3: CASSSTGGIRDTQYF
V: TRBV6-5; J: TRBJ1-2; size: few; D: TRBD1; DNA: TGTGCCAGCAGGGGACAGTTTACTAACTATGGCTACACCTTC; CDR3: CASRGQFTNYGYTF
V: TRBV25-1; J: TRBJ2-2; size: once; D: NA; DNA: TGTGCCAGCAGTGACCCTCAGCGGGAGCTGTTTTTT; CDR3: CASSDPQRELFF
V: TRBV3-1/TRBV3-2; J: TRBJ2-3; size: NA; D: NA; DNA: TGTGCCAGCAGCCAAGATTTAGAGGGCCATCTCCGTTACACAGATACGCAGTATTTT; CDR3: CASSQDLEGHLRYTDTQYF
V: TRBV11-2; J: TRBJ1-1; size: NA; D: NA; DNA: TGTGCCAGCAGCTTAGTAAACATTCTTGGGGGGGAAGCTTTCTTT; CDR3: CASSLVNILGGEAFF
V: TRBV7-3; J: TRBJ2-3; size: NA; D: TRBD2; DNA: TGTGCCAGCAGCGCCACCGGGACTAGCGCAGATACGCAGTATTTT; CDR3: CASSATGTSADTQYF
V: TRBV15; J: TRBJ2-5; size: NA; D: NA; DNA: TGTGCCACCAGCAGACAACCCAGGGTTCAAGAGACCCAGTACTTC; CDR3: CATSRQPRVQETQYF
V: TRBV5-6; J: TRBJ1-5; size: NA; D: NA; DNA: TGTGCCAGCAGCTTGGGGCGCAATCAGCCCCAGCATTTT; CDR3: CASSLGRNQPQHF
V: TRBV7-2; J: TRBJ2-2; size: once; D: NA; DNA: TGTGCCAGCAGCTTAGCGGGGGGGGCCAACACCGGGGAGCTGTTTTTT; CDR3: CASSLAGGANTGELFF
V: TRBV15; J: TRBJ1-5; size: NA; D: NA; DNA: TGTGCCACCAGCAGAGAGGGGGCTCGCAATCAGCCCCAGCATTTT; CDR3: CATSREGARNQPQHF
V: TRBV28; J: TRBJ2-3; size: NA; D: NA; DNA: TGTGCCAGCAGTGAGGTCCTGTCAGATACGCAGTATTTT; CDR3: CASSEVLSDTQYF
V: TRBV10-2; J: TRBJ2-2; size: few; D: NA; DNA: TGCGCCAGCAGTGACGGGGCCTTCACCGGGGAGCTGTTTTTT; CDR3: CASSDGAFTGELFF
V: TRBV24-1; J: TRBJ2-7; size: NA; D: NA; DNA: TGTGCCACCAGTGGCGGGTCCGAGCAGTACTTC; CDR3: CATSGGSEQYF
V: TRBV4-1; J: TRBJ1-3; size: NA; D: NA; DNA: TGCGCCAGCAGCCCACGACCGATCTCTGGAAACACCATATATTTT; CDR3: CASSPRPISGNTIYF
V: TRBV5-1; J: TRBJ2-2; size: NA; D: TRBD1; DNA: TGCGCCAGCAGCTTAACCCAGGGGGCTACCACCGGGGAGCTGTTTTTT; CDR3: CASSLTQGATTGELFF
V: TRBV6-5; J: TRBJ1-1; size: NA; D: NA; DNA: TGTGCCAGCAGGACGGGGAACACTGAAGCTTTCTTT; CDR3: CASRTGNTEAFF
V: TRBV7-2; J: TRBJ1-5; size: NA; D: NA; DNA: TGTGCCAGCAGCCCCAACAGGGATAGCAATCAGCCCCAGCATTTT; CDR3: CASSPNRDSNQPQHF
V: TRBV7-2; J: TRBJ1-5; size: NA; D: NA; DNA: TGTGCCAGCAGCCCCTGGGGGAGCGAGAATCAGCCCCAGCATTTT; CDR3: CASSPWGSENQPQHF
V: TRBV6-2/TRBV6-3; J: TRBJ2-7; size: NA; D: NA; DNA: TGTGCCAGCAGTTACTCCTACACTCTTCTCAAAAACGAGCAGTACTTC; CDR3: CASSYSYTLLKNEQYF
V: TRBV19; J: TRBJ1-5; size: NA; D: NA; DNA: TGTGCCAGTAGTATAGATAGGGGTTATGTACAGCCCCAGCATTTT; CDR3: CASSIDRGYVQPQHF
V: TRBV19; J: TRBJ2-1; size: NA; D: NA; DNA: TGTGCCAGTATGGAGGACCTAGGGGACAATGAGCAGTTCTTC; CDR3: CASMEDLGDNEQFF
V: TRBV30; J: TRBJ1-1; size: NA; D: NA; DNA: TGTGCCTGGGAGAGGGGTACCGGGGCTTTCTTT; CDR3: CAWERGTGAFF
V: TRBV18; J: TRBJ1-3; size: NA; D: TRBD1; DNA: TGTGCCAGCTCACCACCAGTCAGGGGGATCTCGGAAAACACCATATATTTT; CDR3: CASSPPVRGISENTIYF
V: TRBV12-5; J: TRBJ2-7; size: NA; D: NA; DNA: TGTGCTAGTGCCGTGGACAGTTCCTACGAGCAGTACTTC; CDR3: CASAVDSSYEQYF
V: TRBV29-1; J: TRBJ2-1; size: NA; D: TRBD2; DNA: TGCAGCGTTGAAGAGGTAGCGGGGGGCCCGGGTGAGCAGTTCTTC; CDR3: CSVEEVAGGPGEQFF
V: TRBV5-1; J: TRBJ1-6; size: NA; D: TRBD1; DNA: TGCGCCAGCACCTTAGGGGGCAGATATAATTCACCCCTCCACTTT; CDR3: CASTLGGRYNSPLHF
V: TRBV29-1; J: TRBJ1-2; size: NA; D: TRBD1; DNA: TGCAGCGTTGGAGGGGGCGTCTTGTATGGCTACACCTTC; CDR3: CSVGGGVLYGYTF
V: TRBV10-3; J: TRBJ1-1; size: NA; D: NA; DNA: TGTGCCATCAGTGAGTCGGTTTGGGGAGTAAGGACTGAAGCTTTCTTT; CDR3: CAISESVWGVRTEAFF
V: TRBV19; J: TRBJ1-5; size: NA; D: NA; DNA: TGTGCCAGTAGTAGCAGGGAGGCCAATCAGCCCCAGCATTTT; CDR3: CASSSREANQPQHF
V: TRBV7-2; J: TRBJ1-2; size: NA; D: TRBD1; DNA: TGTGCCAGCAGCTCAGGGGGCGACTATGGCTACACCTTC; CDR3: CASSSGGDYGYTF
V: TRBV7-2; J: TRBJ2-1; size: once; D: NA; DNA: TGTGCCAGCAGCCCGACAGCCGGATCTTACAATGAGCAGTTCTTC; CDR3: CASSPTAGSYNEQFF
V: TRBV7-9; J: TRBJ2-7; size: NA; D: NA; DNA: TGTGCCAGCAGCCGGGGACGATCAGGGCACGAGCAGTACTTC; CDR3: CASSRGRSGHEQYF
V: TRBV19; J: TRBJ1-1; size: NA; D: TRBD1; DNA: TGTGCCAGTAGTTCCACAGGGGGTGAAGCTTTCTTT; CDR3: CASSSTGGEAFF
V: TRBV5-6; J: TRBJ1-2; size: NA; D: NA; DNA: TGTGCCAGCAGCCTCAGGGTTTTCAATGGCTACACCTTC; CDR3: CASSLRVFNGYTF
V: TRBV7-3; J: TRBJ2-6; size: NA; D: NA; DNA: TGTGCCAGCAGCTTGGGGGCGCCTGGGGCCAACGTCCTGACTTTC; CDR3: CASSLGAPGANVLTF